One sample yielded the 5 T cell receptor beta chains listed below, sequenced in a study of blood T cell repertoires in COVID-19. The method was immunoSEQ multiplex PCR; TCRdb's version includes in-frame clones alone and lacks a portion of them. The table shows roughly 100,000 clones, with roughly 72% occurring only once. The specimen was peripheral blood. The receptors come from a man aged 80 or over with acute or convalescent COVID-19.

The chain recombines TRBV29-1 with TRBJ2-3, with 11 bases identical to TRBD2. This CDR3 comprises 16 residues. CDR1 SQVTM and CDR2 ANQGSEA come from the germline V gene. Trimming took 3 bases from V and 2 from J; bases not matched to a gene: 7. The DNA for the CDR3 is TGCAGCGTTGAGGGGTTAGCGGGAGGGTTCACAGATACGCAGTATTTT. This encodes CSVEGLAGGFTDTQYF.

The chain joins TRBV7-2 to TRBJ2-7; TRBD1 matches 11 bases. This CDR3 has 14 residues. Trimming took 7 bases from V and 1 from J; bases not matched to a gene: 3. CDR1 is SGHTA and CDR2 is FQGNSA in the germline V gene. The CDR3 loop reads CASIRDRGSYEQYF. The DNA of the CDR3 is TGTGCCAGCATCCGGGACAGGGGGTCCTACGAGCAGTACTTC.

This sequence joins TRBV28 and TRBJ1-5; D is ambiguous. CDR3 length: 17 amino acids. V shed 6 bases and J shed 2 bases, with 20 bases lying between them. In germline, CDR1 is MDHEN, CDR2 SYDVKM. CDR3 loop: CASSLGGYSGGNQPQHF. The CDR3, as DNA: TGTGCCAGCAGCTTGGGCGGGTACTCCGGGGGCAATCAGCCCCAGCATTTT.

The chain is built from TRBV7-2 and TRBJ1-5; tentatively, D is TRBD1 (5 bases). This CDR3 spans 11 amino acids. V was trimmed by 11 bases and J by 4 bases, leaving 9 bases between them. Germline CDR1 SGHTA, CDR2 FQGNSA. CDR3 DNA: TGTGCCGGGGGGGGGAATCAGCCCCAGCATTTT. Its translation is CAGGGNQPQHF.

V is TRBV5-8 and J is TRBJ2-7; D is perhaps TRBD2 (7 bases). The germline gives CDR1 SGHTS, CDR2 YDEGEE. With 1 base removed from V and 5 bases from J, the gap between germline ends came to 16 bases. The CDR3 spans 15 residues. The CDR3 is CASSLRGAGVNEQYF. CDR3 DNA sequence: TGTGCCAGCAGCTTGCGGGGGGCAGGGGTGAACGAGCAGTACTTC.